This TCR beta chain was retrieved from a study of T cells in Graves' hyperthyroidism and ophthalmopathy. Amplification of TCR beta CDR3 regions was performed using RNA transcripts as template. First-round RT-PCR of the TCR CDR3 relied on the HTBI primer set. Using its own MiXCR run on the multiplex PCR reads, TCRdb lists one record per CDR3 protein. The sample holds a few hundred thousand distinct CDR3 sequences, approximately 14% seen once. With 4 bases removed from V and 8 bases from J, the gap between germline ends came to 29 bases. From germline, CDR1 is MNHEY and CDR2 SMNVEV (reference sequence). The CDR3 has 19 residues.

The chain combines TRBV27 with TRBJ2-2, with D possibly being TRBD1 or TRBD2 (5 bases each). The origin of this receptor is a woman aged 18 to 35 with Graves' hyperthyroidism. Sequencing used blood. The CDR3 protein is CASSCLSALRDHPGGELFF. CDR3 bases: TGTGCCAGCAGTTGTCTTTCGGCACTCAGGGACCACCCGGGGGGGGAGCTGTTTTTT.